This TCR beta chain was recorded in a study of beta chain features in type 1 diabetes. Sequencing targeted expressed TCRB transcripts, as all isolated RNA had been reverse transcribed. Libraries were prepared by immunoSEQ multiplex PCR; TCRdb keeps only in-frame clonotypes and omits some of them. This sample carries fewer than 150,000 clones, 6.5% to 8.5% of them seen once, and the ten largest clones take more than 1.1%. Of note for this clone: The junction and the germline gene differ at one end; a read error may be behind it.

This CDR3 region has 12 residues. Germline CDR1 reads SGHTA; CDR2 reads FQGNSA. The sequenced sample consisted of central memory CD4+ T cells from blood. This TCR derives from a woman under 40 in good health. The chain uses TRBV7-2 and TRBJ2-5; 10 positions agree with TRBD1. As DNA, the CDR3 is TGTGCCAGCAGCTTAGCCTCCGGGACAGGGGACTTC. This codes for CASSLASGTGDF.